This T cell receptor beta chain was identified in a study of radiation and T cells in renal cell carcinoma. The protocol was immunoSEQ multiplex PCR, while the TCRdb copy is restricted to in-frame clones and leaves out a portion. The data show over 60,000 clones, less than 90% seen once. General observations from the study: Top tumor clonotypes rose in blood 2 weeks post-radiation, then contracted.

Regarding this clone: The antigen is undetermined.

V was clipped by 3 bases and J by 7 bases; unmatched bases: 3. This CDR3 has 14 amino acids. Per germline, CDR1 KGHSH and CDR2 LQKENI. As to time point: blood 4 weeks post-SBRT, at nephrectomy. As to treatment: 15 Gy SBRT to primary tumor, nephrectomy 4 weeks later. This renal cell carcinoma was of the clear cell type. Sequenced material: blood, taken from a patient whose treatment included radiotherapy and nephrectomy. The chain employs TRBV18 and TRBJ1-2, with TRBD1 identical over 12 bases. The sequence was collected from a woman aged 55 to 70 with renal cell carcinoma. This chain's CDR3 is CASSPGQGAIGYTF. DNA for the CDR3: TGTGCCAGCTCACCGGGACAGGGGGCAATTGGCTACACCTTC.